One sample yielded the 27 T cell receptor beta chains listed below, sequenced in a study of T cell responses to AZD1222 COVID-19 vaccine. Using immunoSEQ multiplex PCR, the repertoire was profiled, and TCRdb retains in-frame clones only, with some absent. The repertoire has about 81,000 clones, 75% to 95% of them found once; the top ten carry 8%. The input for sequencing was peripheral blood, taken 28 days after the second AZD1222 dose. These receptors all stem from an adult who received the AZD1222 COVID-19 vaccine.

The chain combines TRBV7-9 with TRBJ1-4, with TRBD1 matching 7 bases. This CDR3 spans 16 amino acids. Looked up from germline, CDR1 is SEHNR and CDR2 is FQNEAQ (reference sequence). V trimming: 4 bases; J trimming: 6 bases; junction bases outside the gene matches: 11. The CDR3 DNA follows: TGTGCCAGCAGCTCTTCCGCAGGGGGATCGGATGAAAAACTGTTTTTT. Amino acid sequence: CASSSSAGGSDEKLFF. The complete variable domain, with remaining parts taken from reference TRBV7-9 and TRBJ1-4, reads DTGVSQNPRHKITKRGQNVTFRCDPISEHNRLYWYRQTLGQGPEFLTYFQNEAQLEKSRLLSDRFSAERPKGSFSTLEIQRTEQGDSAMYLCASSSSAGGSDEKLFFGSGTQLSVL.

This sequence joins TRBV7-2 and TRBJ2-5, with 10 bases fitting TRBD1. The CDR3 is 15 amino acids. The V gene end was trimmed by 5 bases and the J gene end by 3 bases; junction bases not matched to a gene: 6. CDR1 SGHTA and CDR2 FQGNSA come from the germline V gene. The CDR3 DNA sequence: TGTGCCAGCAGCCTAAGACAGGGGGCGAAAGAGACCCAGTACTTC. This codes for CASSLRQGAKETQYF.

This chain uses TRBV19 with TRBJ1-1, with D uncertain. The V gene lost 2 bases and the J gene lost 7 bases, with 8 bases spanning the gap. Germline lookup yields CDR1 LNHDA and CDR2 SQIVND (reference sequence). The CDR3 runs 12 residues. CDR3 nucleotide sequence: TGTGCCAGTAGTATAAGACGCCATGAAGCTTTCTTT. Its protein is CASSIRRHEAFF.

This chain joins TRBV3-1 (or the pseudogene TRBV3-2) and TRBJ2-7; TRBD2 aligns across 7 bases. V trimming: 1 base; J trimming: 7 bases; junction bases outside the gene matches: 7. The CDR3 runs 14 residues. Germline CDR1 and CDR2: LGHDT and YNNKEL (reference sequence). The CDR3 is CASSQVGAGDEQYF. In nucleotides, the CDR3 is TGTGCCAGCAGCCAAGTTGGGGCGGGAGATGAGCAGTACTTC.

The V gene is TRBV10-3, the J gene TRBJ2-1; the match to TRBD2 covers 10 bases. Germline lookup yields CDR1 ENHRY and CDR2 SYGVKD. The CDR3 is 13 residues long. The V segment lost 7 bases and the J segment 4 bases; nucleotides outside the gene matches: 1. CDR3 DNA: TGTGCCATCACACTAGCGGGGTACAATGAGCAGTTCTTC. This codes for CAITLAGYNEQFF.

The chain uses TRBV7-9 and TRBJ1-4; a possible D gene is TRBD1 (6 bases). Trimming removed 1 base at V and 4 bases at J, with 7 bases between. Looked up from germline, CDR1 is SEHNR and CDR2 is FQNEAQ (reference sequence). The CDR3 contains 14 residues. The CDR3 nucleotides read TGTGCCAGCAGCTTAGACAGGGTTAATGAAAAACTGTTTTTT. As protein: CASSLDRVNEKLFF.

V is TRBV19 and J is TRBJ2-3; D ambiguous. Trimming removed 2 bases from V and 2 bases from J, with 23 bases in between. Germline lookup yields CDR1 LNHDA and CDR2 SQIVND (reference sequence). The CDR3 extends over 19 amino acids. For the CDR3, the DNA is TGTGCCAGTAGTATATTCCCCCGCCGCTACTCGACCCACACAGATACGCAGTATTTT. Translated: CASSIFPRRYSTHTDTQYF.

The chain carries TRBV25-1 and TRBJ2-7; 9 bases line up with TRBD1. The germline V gene has CDR1 MGHDK and CDR2 SYGVNS. There are 17 residues in the CDR3. V was clipped by 4 bases and J by 1 base; unmatched bases: 11. The chain's CDR3 is CASSGGAGQGPSYEQYF. In DNA, the CDR3 is TGTGCCAGCAGTGGGGGGGCCGGACAGGGGCCTTCCTACGAGCAGTACTTC.

V and J are TRBV7-6 and TRBJ2-7; D might be TRBD1 (6 bases). CDR1 SGHVS and CDR2 FNYEAQ come from the germline V gene. The V gene lost 4 bases and the J gene lost 7 bases, with 14 bases spanning the gap. There are 13 residues in the CDR3. Here the CDR3 DNA reads TGTGCCAGCAGCTCCGTCTCAAGGGGGGAGCAGTACTTC. Protein product: CASSSVSRGEQYF.

The chain has TRBV19 and TRBJ1-5, with no clear D. Deletions cut 4 bases from V and 7 bases from J, with 11 bases between. Per germline, CDR1 LNHDA and CDR2 SQIVND (reference sequence). This CDR3 is built from 13 residues. CDR3 sequence: CASSTGLTQPQHF. The DNA for the CDR3 is TGTGCCAGTAGTACCGGCCTAACCCAGCCCCAGCATTTT. Full variable domain (outside the CDR3, taken from reference TRBV19 and TRBJ1-5): DGGITQSPKYLFRKEGQNVTLSCEQNLNHDAMYWYRQDPGQGLRLIYYSQIVNDFQKGDIAEGYSVSREKKESFPLTVTSAQKNPTAFYLCASSTGLTQPQHFGDGTRLSIL.

The chain uses TRBV3-1 (or the pseudogene TRBV3-2) and TRBJ2-2; D perhaps matches TRBD1 (6 bases). This CDR3 region has 14 residues. Trimming removed 6 bases at V and 3 bases at J, with 11 bases between. The V gene's germline CDR1 is LGHDT and CDR2 YNNKEL (reference sequence). CDR3 DNA: TGTGCCAGCAGGGGATGGACAGACACCGGGGAGCTGTTTTTT. Its translation is CASRGWTDTGELFF.

This clone was seen once. The chain combines TRBV2 with TRBJ2-3; 9 bases are shared with TRBD1. The CDR3 loop spans 14 amino acids. Losses at the gene ends were 8 bases for V and 2 bases for J; bases not matched to a gene: 5. Per germline, CDR1 SNHLY and CDR2 FYNNEI. The CDR3 here is CASEQGANTDTQYF. DNA of the CDR3: TGTGCCAGCGAACAGGGGGCGAACACAGATACGCAGTATTTT.

The rearrangement uses TRBV12-3 or TRBV12-4 and TRBJ1-1; the D gene is possibly TRBD1 (6 bases). Trimming stripped 3 bases from V and 4 bases from J, with 9 bases between. The CDR3 length is 13 residues. The CDR3 spells CASSLSGATEAFF. DNA for the CDR3: TGTGCCAGCAGTTTGTCAGGGGCCACTGAAGCTTTCTTT.

The chain combines TRBV1 with TRBJ1-3; the table's D call, TRBD1, has no DNA check behind it. TRBV1 is assigned pseudogene status. This CDR3 contains 18 residues. The DNA of the CDR3 is TGCACCAGCAGCCAAGATTTCGTGGGACATAGCACTGGAAACACCATATATTTT. It is translated as CTSSQDFVGHSTGNTIYF.

The chain uses TRBV7-7 and TRBJ2-3, with 7 bases aligning to TRBD2. Germline values: CDR1 SSHAT, CDR2 FNYEAQ (reference sequence). This CDR3 is built from 15 residues. The junction had 6 bases not matched to a gene; V was cut back by 3 bases and J by 3 bases. CDR3: CASSLGLSVTDTQYF. The CDR3 nucleotides read TGTGCCAGCAGCTTGGGACTATCCGTGACAGATACGCAGTATTTT.

The chain links TRBV18 to TRBJ2-3; perhaps TRBD2 as D (5 bases). V was clipped by 3 bases and J by 1 base, with 14 bases between them. The CDR3 contains 16 residues. Germline-derived CDR1 and CDR2 are KGHSH and LQKENI. In nucleotides, the CDR3 is TGTGCCAGCTCACCGGGAGTCGCCGGACGCACAGATACGCAGTATTTT. Protein: CASSPGVAGRTDTQYF.

The rearrangement uses TRBV3-1 (or the pseudogene TRBV3-2) and TRBJ1-1, with unresolved D. Germline loops: CDR1 LGHDT, CDR2 YNNKEL (reference sequence). V was shortened by 7 bases and J by 0 bases, with 6 bases between the two germline ends. The CDR3 spans 12 residues. The CDR3 DNA is TGTGCCAGCACCCAGATGAACACTGAAGCTTTCTTT. It specifies CASTQMNTEAFF.

The V and J genes are TRBV7-9 and TRBJ2-1, with 10 bases matching TRBD1. Losses at the gene ends were 5 bases for V and 4 bases for J; bases not matched to a gene: 5. Germline assignment: CDR1 SEHNR and CDR2 FQNEAQ (reference sequence). The CDR3 is 15 residues long. CDR3 sequence: CASSPPGQGYNEQFF. CDR3 nucleotide sequence: TGTGCCAGCAGCCCACCGGGACAGGGGTACAATGAGCAGTTCTTC.

The J gene is TRBJ2-7, the V gene TRBV5-1; 9 nucleotides match TRBD2. Germline V lookup: CDR1 SGHRS, CDR2 YFSETQ. This CDR3 has 16 residues. V lost 0 bases, J lost 1 base, and 5 bases stayed unmatched. The CDR3 region is CASSLAPGLASYEQYF. CDR3 coding DNA: TGCGCCAGCAGCTTGGCGCCGGGACTAGCTTCCTACGAGCAGTACTTC.

In DNA form, the CDR3 reads TGTGCCAGCAGCGCTTCAGGGGTCTATGAGCAGTTCTTC. Encoded protein: CASSASGVYEQFF. The chain uses TRBV28 and TRBJ2-1; TRBD1 might be the D (6 bases). The CDR3 contains 13 residues. With 6 bases removed from V and 8 bases from J, the gap between germline ends came to 14 bases. CDR1 and CDR2 (germline): MDHEN, SYDVKM. The complete variable domain, with remaining parts taken from reference TRBV28 and TRBJ2-1, reads DVKVTQSSRYLVKRTGEKVFLECVQDMDHENMFWYRQDPGLGLRLIYFSYDVKMKEKGDIPEGYSVSREKKERFSLILESASTNQTSMYLCASSASGVYEQFFGPGTRLTVL.

This chain links TRBV5-4 with TRBJ2-7; D assignment may be TRBD1 or TRBD2 (5 bases each). There are 14 residues in the CDR3. Germline CDR1 SGHNT, CDR2 YYREEE (reference sequence). V shed 3 bases and J shed 3 bases, with 13 bases lying between them. The CDR3 protein is CASSSPGQDYEQYF. The DNA for the CDR3 is TGTGCCAGCAGCTCCCCGGGGCAGGACTACGAGCAGTACTTC.

V and J are TRBV7-8 and TRBJ2-7; 10 bases match TRBD2. CDR1 SGHVS and CDR2 FQNEAQ come from the germline V gene. V lost 0 bases, J lost 2 bases, and 10 bases stayed unmatched. This CDR3 is 18 amino acids long. In DNA form, the CDR3 reads TGTGCCAGCAGCTTAGCGCTGGCTAGCGGGAGTGATACCTACGAGCAGTACTTC. Encoded protein: CASSLALASGSDTYEQYF. The full variable domain, its missing parts supplied by reference TRBV7-8 and TRBJ2-7, is GAGVSQSPRYKVAKRGQDVALRCDPISGHVSLFWYQQALGQGPEFLTYFQNEAQLDKSGLPSDRFFAERPEGSVSTLKIQRTQQEDSAVYLCASSLALASGSDTYEQYFGPGTRLTVT.

The CDR3 here is CASSQDLMVRNYGYTF. The CDR3 DNA reads TGTGCCAGCAGCCAAGATCTCATGGTAAGGAACTATGGCTACACCTTC. The chain uses TRBV4-2 and TRBJ1-2; no clear D gene. Germline-derived CDR1 and CDR2 are LGHNA and YNFKEQ. V was shortened by 0 bases and J by 2 bases, with 13 bases between the two germline ends. The CDR3 covers 16 residues.

V usage is TRBV7-9 and J usage is TRBJ1-1; possible D gene TRBD1, 5 bases. The CDR3 extends over 13 amino acids. The V end lost 5 bases, the J end lost 7 bases, and 14 bases lay between the germline ends. Per the germline V gene, CDR1 is SEHNR and CDR2 is FQNEAQ (reference sequence). CDR3 region: CASSLREGIEAFF. CDR3 sequence (DNA): TGTGCCAGCAGCCTCAGAGAGGGGATTGAAGCTTTCTTT.

This clone has a single count. The chain is built from TRBV3-1 (or the pseudogene TRBV3-2) and TRBJ2-7; no definite D call. Deletions cut 4 bases from V and 0 bases from J, with 7 bases between. Germline lookup yields CDR1 LGHDT and CDR2 YNNKEL (reference sequence). This CDR3 has 13 amino acids. The chain's CDR3 is CASSLQSSYEQYF. In nucleotides, the CDR3 is TGTGCCAGCAGCCTTCAAAGCTCCTACGAGCAGTACTTC.

This chain links TRBV11-2 with TRBJ2-1; TRBD2 agrees at 11 bases. J was trimmed by 4 bases and V by 4 bases; bases with no gene match: 15. Germline assignment: CDR1 SGHAT and CDR2 FQNNGV. CDR3 length: 19 residues. The CDR3 loop is CASSSHGLAGVILYNEQFF. CDR3 nucleotides: TGTGCCAGCAGCTCACACGGACTAGCGGGTGTAATCTTATACAATGAGCAGTTCTTC.

The chain employs TRBV7-2 and TRBJ1-2; D gene uncertain. CDR1 is SGHTA and CDR2 is FQGNSA in the germline V gene. The CDR3 runs 13 residues. Deletions cut 5 bases from V and 4 bases from J, with 11 bases between. The chain's CDR3 is CASSQARPYGYTF. The CDR3, as DNA: TGTGCCAGCAGCCAAGCCAGGCCCTATGGCTACACCTTC.